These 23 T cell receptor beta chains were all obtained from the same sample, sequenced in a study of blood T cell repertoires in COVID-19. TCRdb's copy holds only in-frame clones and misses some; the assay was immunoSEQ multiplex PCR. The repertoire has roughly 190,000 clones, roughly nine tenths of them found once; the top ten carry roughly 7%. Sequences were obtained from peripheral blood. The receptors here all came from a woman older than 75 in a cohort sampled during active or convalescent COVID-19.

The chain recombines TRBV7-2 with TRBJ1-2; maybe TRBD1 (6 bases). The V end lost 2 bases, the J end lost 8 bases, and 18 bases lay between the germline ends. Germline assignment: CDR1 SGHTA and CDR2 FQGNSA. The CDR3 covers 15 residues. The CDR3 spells CASSLTSTGREGYTF. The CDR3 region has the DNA TGTGCCAGCAGCTTAACGAGTACAGGGCGGGAGGGCTACACCTTC.

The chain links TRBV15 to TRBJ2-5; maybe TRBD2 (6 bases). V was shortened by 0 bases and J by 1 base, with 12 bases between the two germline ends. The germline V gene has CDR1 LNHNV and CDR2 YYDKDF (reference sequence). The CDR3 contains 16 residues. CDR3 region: CATSREGGALQETQYF. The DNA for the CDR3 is TGTGCCACCAGCAGAGAGGGCGGGGCCCTCCAAGAGACCCAGTACTTC.

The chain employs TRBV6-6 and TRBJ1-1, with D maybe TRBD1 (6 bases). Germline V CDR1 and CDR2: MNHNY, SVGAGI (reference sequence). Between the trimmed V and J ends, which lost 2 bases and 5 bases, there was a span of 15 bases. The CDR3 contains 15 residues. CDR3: CASSYAASRGTEAFF. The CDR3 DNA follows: TGTGCCAGCAGTTACGCAGCGTCCAGGGGAACTGAAGCTTTCTTT.

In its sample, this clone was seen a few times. The CDR3 DNA sequence: TGTGCCAGCACCCCGAGGGGCACAGATACGCAGTATTTT. Translating gives CASTPRGTDTQYF. This rearrangement joins TRBV27 to TRBJ2-3; D is perhaps TRBD2 (5 bases). Trimming shortened V by 7 bases and J by 1 base, and 9 bases separated the two germline ends. The CDR3 runs 13 residues. Looked up from germline, CDR1 is MNHEY and CDR2 is SMNVEV (reference sequence).

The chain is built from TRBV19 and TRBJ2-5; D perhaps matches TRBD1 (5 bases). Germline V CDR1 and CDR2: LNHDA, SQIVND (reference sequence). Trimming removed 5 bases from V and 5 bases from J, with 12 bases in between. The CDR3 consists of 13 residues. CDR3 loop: CASSSQGRETQYF. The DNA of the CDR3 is TGTGCCAGTAGTTCGCAGGGTAGGGAGACCCAGTACTTC.

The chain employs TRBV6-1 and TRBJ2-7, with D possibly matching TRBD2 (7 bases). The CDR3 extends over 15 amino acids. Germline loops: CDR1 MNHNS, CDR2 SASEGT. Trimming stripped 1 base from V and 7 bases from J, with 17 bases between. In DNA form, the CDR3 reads TGTGCCAGCAGTGAAGTGGGAGGGGGACTGGGGGAGCAGTACTTC. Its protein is CASSEVGGGLGEQYF.

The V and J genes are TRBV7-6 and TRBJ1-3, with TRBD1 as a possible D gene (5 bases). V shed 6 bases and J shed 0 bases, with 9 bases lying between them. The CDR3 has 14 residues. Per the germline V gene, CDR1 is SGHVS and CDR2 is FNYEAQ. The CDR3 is CASRGGSSGNTIYF. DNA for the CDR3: TGTGCCAGCAGGGGGGGGAGCTCTGGAAACACCATATATTTT.

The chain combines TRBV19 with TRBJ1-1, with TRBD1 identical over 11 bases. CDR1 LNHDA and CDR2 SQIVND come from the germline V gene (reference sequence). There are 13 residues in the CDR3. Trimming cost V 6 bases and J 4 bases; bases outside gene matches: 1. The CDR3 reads CASRDRGLTEAFF. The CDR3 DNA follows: TGTGCCAGTAGGGACAGGGGGCTCACTGAAGCTTTCTTT. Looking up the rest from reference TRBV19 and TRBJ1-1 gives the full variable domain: DGGITQSPKYLFRKEGQNVTLSCEQNLNHDAMYWYRQDPGQGLRLIYYSQIVNDFQKGDIAEGYSVSREKKESFPLTVTSAQKNPTAFYLCASRDRGLTEAFFGQGTRLTVV.

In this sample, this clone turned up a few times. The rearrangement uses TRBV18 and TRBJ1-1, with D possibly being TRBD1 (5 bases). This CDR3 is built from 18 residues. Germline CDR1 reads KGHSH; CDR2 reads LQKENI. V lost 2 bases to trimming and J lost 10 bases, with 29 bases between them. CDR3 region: CASSPDGGRRTLTSTAFF. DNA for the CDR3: TGTGCCAGCTCACCAGATGGGGGGAGGAGAACACTGACCTCTACAGCTTTCTTT.

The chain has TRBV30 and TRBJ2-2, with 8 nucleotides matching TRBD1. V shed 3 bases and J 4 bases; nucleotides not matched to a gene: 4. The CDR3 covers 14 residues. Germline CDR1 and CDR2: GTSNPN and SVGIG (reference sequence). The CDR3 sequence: CAWRATGATGELFF. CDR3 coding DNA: TGTGCCTGGAGGGCGACAGGGGCCACCGGGGAGCTGTTTTTT.

The CDR3 region is CASSLEGNNSPLHF. The CDR3 nucleotides read TGTGCCAGCAGTTTGGAGGGGAATAATTCACCCCTCCACTTT. The V call is TRBV6-5, the J call TRBJ1-6; possibly TRBD1 for D (5 bases). The germline V gene has CDR1 MNHEY and CDR2 SVGAGI. Trimming removed 4 bases at V and 5 bases at J, with 9 bases between. The CDR3 has 14 amino acids.

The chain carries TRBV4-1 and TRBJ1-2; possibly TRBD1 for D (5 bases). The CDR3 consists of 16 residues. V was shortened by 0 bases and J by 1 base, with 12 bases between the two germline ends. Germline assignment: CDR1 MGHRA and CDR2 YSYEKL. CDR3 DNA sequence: TGCGCCAGCAGCCAAGACCCCAGGGTAAATAACTATGGCTACACCTTC. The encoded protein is CASSQDPRVNNYGYTF.

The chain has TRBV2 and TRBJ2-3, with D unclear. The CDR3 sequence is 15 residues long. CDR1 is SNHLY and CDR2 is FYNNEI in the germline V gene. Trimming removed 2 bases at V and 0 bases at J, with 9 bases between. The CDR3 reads CASSELIISTDTQYF. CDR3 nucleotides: TGTGCCAGCAGTGAACTTATAATTAGCACAGATACGCAGTATTTT.

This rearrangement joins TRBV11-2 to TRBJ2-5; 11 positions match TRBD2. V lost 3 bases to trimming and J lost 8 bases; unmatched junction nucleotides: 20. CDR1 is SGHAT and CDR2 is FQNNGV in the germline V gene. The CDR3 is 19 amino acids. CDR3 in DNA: TGTGCCAGCAGCTTGCGGCGTCCCGCGACTAGCGGGGACAAGAGAACCCAGTACTTC. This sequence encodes CASSLRRPATSGDKRTQYF.

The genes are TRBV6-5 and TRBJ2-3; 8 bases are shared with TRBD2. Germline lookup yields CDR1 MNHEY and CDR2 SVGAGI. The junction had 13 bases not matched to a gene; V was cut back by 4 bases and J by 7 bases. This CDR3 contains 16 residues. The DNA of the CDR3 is TGTGCCAGCAGTTTTGGTGGGGCGGGGGGCCAATATACGCAGTATTTT. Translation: CASSFGGAGGQYTQYF.

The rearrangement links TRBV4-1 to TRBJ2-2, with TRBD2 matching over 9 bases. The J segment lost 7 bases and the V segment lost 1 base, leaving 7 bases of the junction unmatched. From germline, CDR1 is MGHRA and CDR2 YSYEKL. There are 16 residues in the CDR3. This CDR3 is CASSQVHSGGIGELFF. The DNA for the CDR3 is TGCGCCAGCAGCCAAGTTCATAGCGGGGGAATCGGGGAGCTGTTTTTT.

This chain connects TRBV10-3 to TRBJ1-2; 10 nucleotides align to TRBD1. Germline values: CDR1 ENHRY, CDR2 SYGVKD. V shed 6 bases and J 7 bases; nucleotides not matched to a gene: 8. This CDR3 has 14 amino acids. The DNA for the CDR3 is TGTGCCATCAGCCCGGGACAGGGGATCAGTGGCTACACCTTC. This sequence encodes CAISPGQGISGYTF.

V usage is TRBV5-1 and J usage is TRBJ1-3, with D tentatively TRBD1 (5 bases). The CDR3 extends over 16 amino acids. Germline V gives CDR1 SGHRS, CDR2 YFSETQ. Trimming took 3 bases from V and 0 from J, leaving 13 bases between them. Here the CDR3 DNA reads TGCGCCAGCAGCTCGGGAGGGACTAACTCTGGAAACACCATATATTTT. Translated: CASSSGGTNSGNTIYF.

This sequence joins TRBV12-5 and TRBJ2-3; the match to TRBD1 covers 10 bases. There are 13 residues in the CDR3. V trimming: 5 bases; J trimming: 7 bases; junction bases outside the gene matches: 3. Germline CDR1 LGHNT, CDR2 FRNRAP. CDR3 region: CASGDRGRHTQYF. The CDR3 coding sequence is TGTGCTAGTGGTGACAGGGGGCGGCATACGCAGTATTTT.

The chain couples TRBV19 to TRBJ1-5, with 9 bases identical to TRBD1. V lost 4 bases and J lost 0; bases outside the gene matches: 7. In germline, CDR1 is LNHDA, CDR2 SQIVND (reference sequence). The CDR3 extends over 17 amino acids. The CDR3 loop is CASSNTGTGISNQPQHF. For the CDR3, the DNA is TGTGCCAGTAGTAATACCGGGACAGGGATTAGCAATCAGCCCCAGCATTTT. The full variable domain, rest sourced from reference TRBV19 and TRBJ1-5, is DGGITQSPKYLFRKEGQNVTLSCEQNLNHDAMYWYRQDPGQGLRLIYYSQIVNDFQKGDIAEGYSVSREKKESFPLTVTSAQKNPTAFYLCASSNTGTGISNQPQHFGDGTRLSIL.

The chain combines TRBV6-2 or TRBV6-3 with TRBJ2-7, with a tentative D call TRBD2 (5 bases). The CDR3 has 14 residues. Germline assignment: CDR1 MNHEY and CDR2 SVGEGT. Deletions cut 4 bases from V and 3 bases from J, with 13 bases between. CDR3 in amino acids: CASSSPGGVYEQYF. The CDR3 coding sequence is TGTGCCAGCAGTTCCCCAGGAGGTGTCTACGAGCAGTACTTC.

CDR3 bases: TGTGCCAGTCGGGGGTCTCTTAATTCACCCCTCCACTTT. It specifies CASRGSLNSPLHF. V gene TRBV12-3 or TRBV12-4 combines with J gene TRBJ1-6; D is possibly TRBD1 (5 bases). V was cut by 9 bases and J by 6 bases, with 12 bases left in between. There are 13 residues in the CDR3.

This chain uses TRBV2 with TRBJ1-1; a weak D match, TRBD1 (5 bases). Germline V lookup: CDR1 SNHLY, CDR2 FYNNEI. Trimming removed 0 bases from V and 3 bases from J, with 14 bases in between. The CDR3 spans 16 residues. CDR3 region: CASSEAGPPIDTEAFF. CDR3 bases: TGTGCCAGCAGTGAAGCGGGGCCCCCGATTGACACTGAAGCTTTCTTT. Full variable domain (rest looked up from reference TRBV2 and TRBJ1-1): EPEVTQTPSHQVTQMGQEVILRCVPISNHLYFYWYRQILGQKVEFLVSFYNNEISEKSEIFDDQFSVERPDGSNFTLKIRSTKLEDSAMYFCASSEAGPPIDTEAFFGQGTRLTVV.